Included here is one TCR beta chain sequence, with context. After extraction with the RNeasy kit, about 0.5 to 1 ug of the RNA was reverse transcribed using random hexamers. The method of amplification for TCR beta CDR3 was immunoSEQ multiplex PCR, covering 54 Vbeta and 13 Jbeta. TCRdb analysed the immunoSEQ multiplex PCR reads with MiXCR anew, one entry per CDR3 protein. The data contain more than 150,000 distinct CDR3 sequences, around 95% of them singletons. This record belongs to a study of CD8 T cells in Susac syndrome. CD8+ and CD4+ T cells taken from blood had their TCR beta sequenced. TEMRA cells underwent FACS enrichment and CD8+ and CD4+ T cells underwent negative isolation. Trimming took off 5 bases at V and 5 bases at J, with 18 bases between the two ends. CDR1 is SEHNR and CDR2 is FQNEAQ in the germline V gene (reference sequence). The CDR3 runs to 15 residues.

The sequencing sample was made of CD8+ T cells from PBMCs. This receptor was obtained from a human donor with multiple sclerosis. The rearrangement uses TRBV7-9 and TRBJ1-2, with D possibly matching TRBD1 (6 bases). The CDR3 region is CASSLGPGGTYGYTF. For the CDR3, the DNA is TGTGCCAGCAGCCTCGGACCGGGAGGGACATATGGCTACACCTTC.